This T cell receptor beta chain was sequenced during a study of cytomegalovirus exposure and HLA in healthy donors. This clone turned up a few times. Antigen: not known. Findings and limits, study-wide: Presence/absence analysis assumed near-uniform sequencing depth across donors. Later work found that TCR association rates differed between HLA loci; DRB1 had the most and HLA-C the fewest.

In the PCR, 60 Vbeta and 13 Jbeta primers were used. Clones were sequenced by immunoSEQ multiplex PCR, and TCRdb holds only the in-frame ones, with some missing. Found here are about 130,000 clones, around 80% of them singletons; the top ten hold around 5%. Per germline, CDR1 WNHNN and CDR2 SYGVQD (reference sequence). This CDR3 is 14 amino acids long. Trimming left V 4 bases short and J 0 bases short, with 7 bases between. The specimen sequenced was PBMCs. The receptor was derived from a young man in good health and CMV-seronegative. The chain has TRBV10-1 and TRBJ2-1, with D perhaps matching TRBD2 (5 bases). The CDR3 region has the DNA TGCGCCAGCAGTGGGCGGGCCTCCTACAATGAGCAGTTCTTC. It encodes CASSGRASYNEQFF.